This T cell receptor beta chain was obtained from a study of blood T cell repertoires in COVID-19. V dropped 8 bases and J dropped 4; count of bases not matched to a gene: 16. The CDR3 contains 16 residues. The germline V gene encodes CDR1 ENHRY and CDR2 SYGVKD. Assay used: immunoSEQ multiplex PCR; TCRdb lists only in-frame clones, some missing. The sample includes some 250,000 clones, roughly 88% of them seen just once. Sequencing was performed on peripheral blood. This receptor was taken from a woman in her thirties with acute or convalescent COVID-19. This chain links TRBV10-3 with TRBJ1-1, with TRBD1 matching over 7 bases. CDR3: CAIRTRETGEVTEAFF. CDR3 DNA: TGTGCCATCCGAACAAGAGAAACAGGGGAGGTCACTGAAGCTTTCTTT.